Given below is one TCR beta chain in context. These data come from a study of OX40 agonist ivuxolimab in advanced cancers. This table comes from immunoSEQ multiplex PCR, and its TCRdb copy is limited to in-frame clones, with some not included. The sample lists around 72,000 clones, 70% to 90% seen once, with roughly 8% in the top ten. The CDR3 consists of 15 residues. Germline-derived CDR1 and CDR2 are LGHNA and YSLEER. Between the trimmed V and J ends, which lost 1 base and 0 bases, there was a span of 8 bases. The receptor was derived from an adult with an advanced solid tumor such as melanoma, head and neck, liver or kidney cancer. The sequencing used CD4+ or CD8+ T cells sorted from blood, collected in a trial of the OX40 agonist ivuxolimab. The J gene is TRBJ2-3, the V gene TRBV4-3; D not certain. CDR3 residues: CASSQVGGSTDTQYF. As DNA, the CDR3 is TGCGCCAGCAGCCAAGTAGGCGGTAGCACAGATACGCAGTATTTT.